This T cell receptor beta chain was identified in a study of shared T cell receptors in the human thymus. The repertoire was sequenced with immunoSEQ multiplex PCR; TCRdb's copy has only in-frame clones and lacks some. The table has more than 550,000 clones, approximately 85% seen once; the top ten hold under 0.012%. From germline, CDR1 is ENHRY and CDR2 SYGVKD. The CDR3 extends over 12 amino acids. V lost 6 bases and J 4 bases, leaving 9 bases between the germline ends. In addition, the sample was reused for a study of human thymus T cells. That work adds: The source of the thymus tissue was resections taken during corrective heart surgery.

The sample comprised thymocytes. The chain has TRBV10-3 and TRBJ1-2, with D possibly matching TRBD1 (5 bases). This clonotype was sampled from a girl under three years old with a congenital heart defect. For the CDR3, the DNA is TGTGCCATCAGACGAGACAGCTATGGCTACACCTTC. Its protein product is CAIRRDSYGYTF.